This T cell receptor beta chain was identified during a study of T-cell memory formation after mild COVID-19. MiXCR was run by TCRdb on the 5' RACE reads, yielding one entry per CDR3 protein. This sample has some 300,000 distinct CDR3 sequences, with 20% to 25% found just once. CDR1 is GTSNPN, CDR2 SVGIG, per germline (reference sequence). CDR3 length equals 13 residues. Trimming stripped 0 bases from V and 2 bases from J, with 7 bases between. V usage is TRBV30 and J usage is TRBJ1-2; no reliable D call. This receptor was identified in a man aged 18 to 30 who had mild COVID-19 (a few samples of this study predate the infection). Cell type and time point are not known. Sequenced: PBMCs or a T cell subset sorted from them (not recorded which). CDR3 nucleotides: TGTGCCTGGAGTGTCGGGATAAACTATGGCTACACCTTC. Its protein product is CAWSVGINYGYTF.